The clone carrying this T cell receptor (beta chain) has at least ten counts. Its matching antigen is unknown. The CDR3 spans 18 residues. The germline gives CDR1 SGHAT, CDR2 FQNNGV. Trimming took 5 bases from V and 1 from J; bases not matched to a gene: 16. Lactation, pregnancy, other autoimmune disease or uncontrolled infection excluded patients. Clinical symptoms, serum thyroxine and TRAb, thyroid ultrasound and orbital computed tomography together formed the diagnostic basis. It was RNA transcripts that yielded the amplified TCR beta CDR3 regions. An initial round of RT-PCR targeting the TCR CDR3 relied on the HTBI primer set. TCRdb ran MiXCR on the multiplex PCR reads and lists one entry per CDR3 protein. The data show some 300,000 distinct CDR3 sequences, about an eighth seen once. This sample stems from a study of T cells in Graves' hyperthyroidism and ophthalmopathy. Study results and caveats: In blood, most of the thyroid clonotypes expanded above 0.001 were also present. Ophthalmopathy onset followed model prediction by a median about seven months.

The specimen was blood. The receptor comes from a woman aged 40 to 55 with Graves' hyperthyroidism. The chain employs TRBV11-2 and TRBJ2-7, with TRBD2 identical over 8 bases. The CDR3 DNA reads TGTGCCAGCAGCCCCTCGGGGGGAGGCCTAGCGGGTTCCTACGAGCAGTACTTC. It specifies CASSPSGGGLAGSYEQYF.